Listed below are T cell receptor beta chains from one sample, sequenced in a study of CD8 T cells in ankylosing spondylitis. TCRdb redid the calling of the 5' RACE reads with MiXCR, one entry per CDR3 protein. Among 700,000 to 850,000 distinct CDR3 sequences, around 11% were seen once, and the ten largest hold less than 0.65%. Sequenced material: blood, either unsorted or a sorted T cell fraction (not recorded which). The origin of the receptors is a male donor with ankylosing spondylitis. Both conserved end residues are part of each CDR3. The D gene is left open where the match is weak. The size entry is marked missing in some rows and otherwise reads once, few, many or a size class.

CASSLGGGTDQPQHF | TGCGCCAGCAGCTTGGGTGGGGGAACGGATCAGCCCCAGCATTTT | 15 | - | TRBJ1-5 | few | TRBV5-1
CASSLVWGTAPEAFF | TGTGCCAGCAGCTTAGTATGGGGGACAGCACCTGAAGCTTTCTTT | 15 | TRBD1 | TRBJ1-1 | few | TRBV7-2
CAIGRGAEQFF | TGTGCCATCGGGCGAGGGGCGGAGCAGTTCTTC | 11 | - | TRBJ2-1 | - | TRBV10-3
CASSFGDRVYGYTF | TGTGCCAGCAGTTTCGGAGACAGGGTTTATGGCTACACCTTC | 14 | TRBD1 | TRBJ1-2 | many | TRBV12-3/TRBV12-4
CSAAGGPYEQYF | TGCAGTGCTGCAGGGGGGCCCTACGAGCAGTACTTC | 12 | - | TRBJ2-7 | - | TRBV20-1
CSARGQTAHNTGELFF | TGCAGTGCTAGAGGACAGACAGCACACAACACCGGGGAGCTGTTTTTT | 16 | - | TRBJ2-2 | many | TRBV20-1
CASTDRGSLSYNEQFF | TGTGCCAGCACCGACAGGGGGAGTCTCTCCTACAATGAGCAGTTCTTC | 16 | TRBD1 | TRBJ2-1 | few | TRBV6-1
CSAADRGRETQYF | TGCAGTGCCGCAGATCGGGGGCGGGAGACCCAGTACTTC | 13 | - | TRBJ2-5 | few | TRBV20-1
CATGAQGLYGETQYF | TGCGCCACTGGCGCCCAGGGACTTTACGGCGAGACCCAGTACTTC | 15 | - | TRBJ2-5 | - | TRBV4-3
CASSLDLAGGPWVYEQYF | TGCGCCAGCAGCTTGGACCTAGCGGGAGGGCCATGGGTGTACGAGCAGTACTTC | 18 | TRBD2 | TRBJ2-7 | few | TRBV5-1
CSVLNRVGQGGDEQYF | TGCAGCGTTCTAAATCGTGTGGGACAGGGGGGTGACGAGCAGTACTTC | 16 | TRBD1 | TRBJ2-7 | - | TRBV29-1
CAISETRNTEAFF | TGTGCCATCAGTGAAACTCGGAACACTGAAGCTTTCTTT | 13 | - | TRBJ1-1 | many | TRBV10-3
CSVTRTSGFTDTQYF | TGCAGCGTCACACGGACTAGCGGGTTCACAGATACGCAGTATTTT | 15 | TRBD2 | TRBJ2-3 | many | TRBV29-1
CASSSSWTYEQYF | TGTGCCAGCAGTTCGTCCTGGACCTACGAGCAGTACTTC | 13 | - | TRBJ2-7 | many | TRBV6-5
CSADGLAGSYNEQFF | TGCAGTGCGGATGGACTAGCCGGGTCCTACAATGAGCAGTTCTTC | 15 | TRBD2 | TRBJ2-1 | many | TRBV20-1
CAISVGLGVNEQFF | TGTGCCATCAGTGTGGGACTGGGTGTGAATGAGCAGTTCTTC | 14 | - | TRBJ2-1 | few | TRBV10-3
CSASIGLAWYTDTQYF | TGCAGTGCTAGTATCGGACTAGCGTGGTACACAGATACGCAGTATTTT | 16 | TRBD2 | TRBJ2-3 | - | TRBV20-1
CASSGGGRNEQFF | TGTGCCAGCTCAGGAGGGGGCCGGAATGAGCAGTTCTTC | 13 | - | TRBJ2-1 | - | TRBV18
CASSWDPGRQETQYF | TGCGCCAGCAGCTGGGATCCGGGACGCCAAGAGACCCAGTACTTC | 15 | - | TRBJ2-5 | - | TRBV5-1
CSARDRATLSDTQYF | TGCAGTGCTAGAGATCGGGCTACCCTATCAGATACGCAGTATTTT | 15 | - | TRBJ2-3 | - | TRBV20-1
CASSFTWRDRTYEQYF | TGTGCCAGCAGTTTCACCTGGCGGGACAGGACCTACGAGCAGTACTTC | 16 | TRBD1 | TRBJ2-7 | - | TRBV6-5
CASRKGSQPQHF | TGTGCCAGCAGAAAGGGGTCTCAGCCCCAGCATTTT | 12 | - | TRBJ1-5 | few | TRBV12-3/TRBV12-4
CASTSGTNTYEQYF | TGTGCCAGCACCTCCGGGACGAATACCTACGAGCAGTACTTC | 14 | - | TRBJ2-7 | few | TRBV6-2/TRBV6-3
CASSSYGDPYEQYF | TGTGCCAGCAGTTCTTATGGGGATCCATACGAGCAGTACTTC | 14 | - | TRBJ2-7 | few | TRBV28
CASSKRGTSMNTEAFF | TGCGCCAGCAGTAAAAGGGGGACATCCATGAACACTGAAGCTTTCTTT | 16 | - | TRBJ1-1 | - | TRBV5-1
CASSPDRSTNEKLFF | TGTGCCAGCTCACCTGACAGATCAACTAATGAAAAACTGTTTTTT | 15 | - | TRBJ1-4 | few | TRBV18
CSARDTGPLLYTGELFF | TGCAGTGCTAGAGATACAGGGCCACTGCTTTACACCGGGGAGCTGTTTTTT | 17 | - | TRBJ2-2 | - | TRBV20-1
CAISEDRDNSPLHF | TGTGCCATCAGCGAGGACCGGGATAATTCACCCCTCCACTTT | 14 | - | TRBJ1-6 | - | TRBV10-3